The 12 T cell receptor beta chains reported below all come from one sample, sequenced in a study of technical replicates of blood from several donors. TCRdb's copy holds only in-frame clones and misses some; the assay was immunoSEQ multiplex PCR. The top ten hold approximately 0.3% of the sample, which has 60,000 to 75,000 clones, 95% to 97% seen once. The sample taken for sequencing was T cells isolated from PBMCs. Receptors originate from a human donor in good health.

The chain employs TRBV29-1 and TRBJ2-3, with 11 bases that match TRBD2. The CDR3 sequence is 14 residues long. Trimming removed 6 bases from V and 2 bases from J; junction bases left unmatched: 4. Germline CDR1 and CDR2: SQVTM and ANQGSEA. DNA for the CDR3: TGCAGCGTCTCGACTAGCGGGAACACAGATACGCAGTATTTT. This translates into CSVSTSGNTDTQYF.

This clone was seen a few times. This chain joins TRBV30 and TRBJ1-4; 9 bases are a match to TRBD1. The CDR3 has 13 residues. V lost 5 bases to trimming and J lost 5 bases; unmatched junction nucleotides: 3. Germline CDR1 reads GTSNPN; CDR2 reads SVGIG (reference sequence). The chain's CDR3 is CAWRTGVNEKLFF. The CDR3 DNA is TGTGCCTGGCGGACAGGGGTGAATGAAAAACTGTTTTTT.

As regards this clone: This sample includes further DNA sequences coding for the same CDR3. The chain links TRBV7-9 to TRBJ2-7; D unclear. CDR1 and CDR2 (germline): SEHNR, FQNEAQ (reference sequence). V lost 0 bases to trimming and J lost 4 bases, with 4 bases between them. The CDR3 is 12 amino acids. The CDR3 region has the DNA TGTGCCAGCAGCTTAGCGTTATACGAGCAGTACTTC. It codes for CASSLALYEQYF.

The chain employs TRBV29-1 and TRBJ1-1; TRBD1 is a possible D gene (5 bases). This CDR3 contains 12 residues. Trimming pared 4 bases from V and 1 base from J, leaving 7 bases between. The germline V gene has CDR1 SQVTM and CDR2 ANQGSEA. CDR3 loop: CSVVTGNTEAFF. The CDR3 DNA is TGCAGCGTTGTTACAGGGAACACTGAAGCTTTCTTT. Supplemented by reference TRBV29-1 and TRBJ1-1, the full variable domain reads SAVISQKPSRDICQRGTSLTIQCQVDSQVTMMFWYRQQPGQSLTLIATANQGSEATYESGFVIDKFPISRPNLTFSTLTVSNMSPEDSSIYLCSVVTGNTEAFFGQGTRLTVV.

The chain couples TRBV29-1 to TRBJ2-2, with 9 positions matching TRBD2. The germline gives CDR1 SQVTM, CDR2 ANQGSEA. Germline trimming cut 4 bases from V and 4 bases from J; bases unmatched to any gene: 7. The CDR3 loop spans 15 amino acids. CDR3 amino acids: CSVGRAGGSTGELFF. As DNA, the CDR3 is TGCAGCGTTGGGAGGGCGGGAGGGAGCACCGGGGAGCTGTTTTTT.

The CDR3 nucleotides read TGTGCCAGCAGTCCCGGGATCTCCTACGAGCAGTACTTC. Translation: CASSPGISYEQYF. The chain links TRBV28 to TRBJ2-7; maybe TRBD2 (5 bases). Germline CDR1 reads MDHEN; CDR2 reads SYDVKM. The germline V and J ends were trimmed by 5 bases and 0 bases, with 8 bases remaining between them. This CDR3 spans 13 amino acids.

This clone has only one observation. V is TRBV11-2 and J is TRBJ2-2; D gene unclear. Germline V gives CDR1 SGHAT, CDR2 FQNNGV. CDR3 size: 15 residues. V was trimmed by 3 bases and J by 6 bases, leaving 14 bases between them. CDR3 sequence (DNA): TGTGCCAGCAGCTTGGGCCAGAGCCCTGCCGGGGAGCTGTTTTTT. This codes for CASSLGQSPAGELFF. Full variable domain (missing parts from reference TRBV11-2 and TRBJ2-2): EAGVAQSPRYKIIEKRQSVAFWCNPISGHATLYWYQQILGQGPKLLIQFQNNGVVDDSQLPKDRFSAERLKGVDSTLKIQPAKLEDSAVYLCASSLGQSPAGELFFGEGSRLTVL.

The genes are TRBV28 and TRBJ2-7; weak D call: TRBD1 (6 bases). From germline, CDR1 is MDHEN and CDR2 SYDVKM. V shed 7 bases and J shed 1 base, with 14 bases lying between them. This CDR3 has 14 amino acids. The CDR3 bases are TGTGCCAGCACCATACAGGGACCTTCCTACGAGCAGTACTTC. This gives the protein CASTIQGPSYEQYF. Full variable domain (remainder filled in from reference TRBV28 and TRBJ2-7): DVKVTQSSRYLVKRTGEKVFLECVQDMDHENMFWYRQDPGLGLRLIYFSYDVKMKEKGDIPEGYSVSREKKERFSLILESASTNQTSMYLCASTIQGPSYEQYFGPGTRLTVT.

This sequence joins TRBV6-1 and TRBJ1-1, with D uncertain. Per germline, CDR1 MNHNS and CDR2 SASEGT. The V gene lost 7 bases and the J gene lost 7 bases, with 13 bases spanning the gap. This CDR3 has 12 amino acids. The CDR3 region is CASKYGNSEAFF. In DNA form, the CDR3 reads TGTGCCAGCAAATACGGGAATAGTGAAGCTTTCTTT.

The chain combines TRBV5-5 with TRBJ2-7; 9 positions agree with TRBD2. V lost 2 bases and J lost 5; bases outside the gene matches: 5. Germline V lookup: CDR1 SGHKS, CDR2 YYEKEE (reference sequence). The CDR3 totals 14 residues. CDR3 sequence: CASSFSGSINEQYF. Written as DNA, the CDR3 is TGTGCCAGCAGCTTTAGCGGGAGTATCAACGAGCAGTACTTC. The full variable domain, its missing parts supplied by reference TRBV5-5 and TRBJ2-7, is DAGVTQSPTHLIKTRGQQVTLRCSPISGHKSVSWYQQVLGQGPQFIFQYYEKEERGRGNFPDRFSARQFPNYSSELNVNALLLGDSALYLCASSFSGSINEQYFGPGTRLTVT.

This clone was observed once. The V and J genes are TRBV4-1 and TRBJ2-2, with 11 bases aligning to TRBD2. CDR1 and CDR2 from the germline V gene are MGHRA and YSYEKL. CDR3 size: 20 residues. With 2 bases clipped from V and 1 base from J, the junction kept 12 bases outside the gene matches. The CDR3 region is CASSQPRGTGLAGNTGELFF. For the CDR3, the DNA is TGCGCCAGCAGCCAACCCAGGGGGACAGGACTAGCGGGGAACACCGGGGAGCTGTTTTTT.

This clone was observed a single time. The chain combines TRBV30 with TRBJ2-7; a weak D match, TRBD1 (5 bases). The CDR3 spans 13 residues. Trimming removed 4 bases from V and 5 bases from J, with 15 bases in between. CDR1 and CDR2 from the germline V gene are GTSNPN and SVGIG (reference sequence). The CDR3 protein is CAWNLGHRDEQYF. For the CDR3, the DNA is TGTGCCTGGAACCTTGGACATAGGGACGAGCAGTACTTC.